This T cell receptor beta chain was sequenced for a study of T cells in Graves' hyperthyroidism and ophthalmopathy. Uncontrolled infection, other autoimmune disease, pregnancy or lactation disqualified patients from enrolment. V gave up 6 bases and J gave up 7 bases, with 19 bases separating them. The CDR3 spans 15 residues. Germline loops: CDR1 SNHLY, CDR2 FYNNEI. RNA transcripts yielded amplified TCR beta CDR3 regions. Primed by the HTBI set, a first-round RT-PCR was run on the TCR CDR3. TCRdb reanalysed the multiplex PCR reads using MiXCR and keeps one entry per CDR3 protein. The top ten hold roughly 8.2% of the sample, which has around 300,000 distinct CDR3 sequences, roughly 13% seen once.

This TCR was recovered from a woman between 40 and 50 years old with Graves' hyperthyroidism. Material for sequencing was blood. This chain joins TRBV2 and TRBJ1-5, with D tentatively TRBD1 (5 bases). The CDR3 reads CASSTGTTGWQPQHF. The CDR3 nucleotides are TGTGCCAGCAGCACCGGGACTACGGGTTGGCAGCCCCAGCATTTT.